The rows below give T cell receptor beta chains drawn from one sample of a study of Ad26.COV2.S vaccination and SARS-CoV-2 variants. Measured with immunoSEQ multiplex PCR; TCRdb has only the in-frame clones, and not every one. Among some 460,000 clones listed, 80% to 90% were seen once. Here the sequenced sample was peripheral blood, taken in a trial of Ad26.COV2.S vaccine versus placebo. Receptors originate from a person aged 18-65 years who received the Ad26.COV2.S COVID-19 vaccine or a placebo. Each CDR3 is given with its conserved first and last residue. The D gene is left open where the match is weak. A row's size may be missing; if present it is once, few, many or a size class.

clone_size: -; j_call: TRBJ1-4; d_call: TRBD1; v_call: TRBV4-2; cdr3_aa: CASSQDTGRGLRGNEKLFF; cdr3_nt: TGTGCCAGCAGCCAAGATACAGGCAGGGGGCTGAGGGGGAATGAAAAACTGTTTTTT
clone_size: -; j_call: TRBJ1-4; d_call: TRBD1; v_call: TRBV18; cdr3_aa: CASSPRGGVEKLFF; cdr3_nt: TGTGCCAGCTCACCAAGAGGGGGCGTTGAAAAACTGTTTTTT
clone_size: -; j_call: TRBJ2-7; d_call: TRBD1; v_call: TRBV7-2; cdr3_aa: CASSFGPPGGQRYEQYF; cdr3_nt: TGTGCCAGCAGCTTTGGCCCCCCAGGGGGCCAACGGTACGAGCAGTACTTC
clone_size: -; j_call: TRBJ1-5; d_call: -; v_call: TRBV2; cdr3_aa: CASSGGATSNQPQHF; cdr3_nt: TGTGCCAGCAGTGGGGGGGCCACTAGCAATCAGCCCCAGCATTTT
clone_size: -; j_call: TRBJ1-2; d_call: TRBD1; v_call: TRBV10-2; cdr3_aa: CASSRDSYYGYTF; cdr3_nt: TGCGCCAGCAGTCGGGACAGTTACTATGGCTACACCTTC
clone_size: -; j_call: TRBJ2-3; d_call: -; v_call: TRBV6-2/TRBV6-3; cdr3_aa: CASSQNYAPHTDTQYF; cdr3_nt: TGTGCCAGCAGTCAAAACTACGCCCCACACACAGATACGCAGTATTTT
clone_size: -; j_call: TRBJ2-6; d_call: -; v_call: TRBV21-1; cdr3_aa: CASSNLDFGASSGANVLTF; cdr3_nt: TGTGCCAGCAGCAATCTGGACTTTGGGGCCTCCTCTGGGGCCAACGTCCTGACTTTC
clone_size: -; j_call: TRBJ1-1; d_call: -; v_call: TRBV6-5; cdr3_aa: CASSYSSGGNTEAFF; cdr3_nt: TGTGCCAGCAGTTACTCGAGTGGCGGGAACACTGAAGCTTTCTTT
clone_size: -; j_call: TRBJ1-3; d_call: -; v_call: TRBV5-1; cdr3_aa: CASSLGGLDSGNTIYF; cdr3_nt: TGCGCCAGCAGCTTAGGAGGACTAGACTCTGGAAACACCATATATTTT
clone_size: -; j_call: TRBJ2-1; d_call: -; v_call: TRBV10-3; cdr3_aa: CAISDHVPSRRGGQFF; cdr3_nt: TGTGCCATCAGTGATCACGTCCCTAGCAGGAGAGGGGGGCAGTTCTTC
clone_size: -; j_call: TRBJ2-7; d_call: TRBD2; v_call: TRBV28; cdr3_aa: CASSYGRNYEQYF; cdr3_nt: TGTGCCAGCAGTTACGGGAGGAACTACGAGCAGTACTTC
clone_size: -; j_call: TRBJ2-7; d_call: TRBD1; v_call: TRBV6-5; cdr3_aa: CASNPTGRYEQYF; cdr3_nt: TGTGCCAGCAACCCGACAGGGCGTTACGAGCAGTACTTC
clone_size: -; j_call: TRBJ1-1; d_call: -; v_call: TRBV2; cdr3_aa: CASGFLNTEAFF; cdr3_nt: TGTGCCAGCGGATTCTTGAACACTGAAGCTTTCTTT
clone_size: -; j_call: TRBJ1-6; d_call: TRBD1; v_call: TRBV6-5; cdr3_aa: CASRGGTGRNSPLHF; cdr3_nt: TGTGCCAGCAGGGGCGGGACAGGACGGAATTCACCCCTCCACTTT
clone_size: -; j_call: TRBJ2-7; d_call: -; v_call: TRBV21-1; cdr3_aa: CASTVRDRIYEQYF; cdr3_nt: TGTGCCAGCACCGTCAGGGACAGGATTTACGAGCAGTACTTC
clone_size: -; j_call: TRBJ1-2; d_call: -; v_call: TRBV30; cdr3_aa: CAWSGTPGGYTF; cdr3_nt: TGTGCCTGGAGTGGCACCCCTGGGGGCTACACCTTC
clone_size: -; j_call: TRBJ1-6; d_call: -; v_call: TRBV3-1/TRBV3-2; cdr3_aa: CASSRKQGINSPLHF; cdr3_nt: TGTGCCAGCAGCCGAAAACAGGGTATTAATTCACCCCTCCACTTT
clone_size: -; j_call: TRBJ2-7; d_call: TRBD1; v_call: TRBV10-3; cdr3_aa: CAIGRQGSYEQYF; cdr3_nt: TGTGCCATCGGCCGACAGGGCTCCTACGAGCAGTACTTC
clone_size: -; j_call: TRBJ2-7; d_call: -; v_call: TRBV6-5; cdr3_aa: CASSPSVGEQYF; cdr3_nt: TGTGCCAGCAGTCCCTCGGTCGGCGAGCAGTACTTC
clone_size: -; j_call: TRBJ2-3; d_call: -; v_call: TRBV13; cdr3_aa: CASSPPGLTGIGTQYF; cdr3_nt: TGTGCCAGCAGCCCACCCGGACTAACTGGGATTGGTACGCAGTATTTT
clone_size: few; j_call: TRBJ1-6; d_call: -; v_call: TRBV27; cdr3_aa: CASSLQYNSPLHF; cdr3_nt: TGTGCCAGCAGTTTACAGTATAATTCACCCCTCCACTTT
clone_size: once; j_call: TRBJ1-3; d_call: -; v_call: TRBV10-3; cdr3_aa: CAIGGGGLSDSGNTIYF; cdr3_nt: TGTGCCATCGGGGGTGGCGGCTTATCGGACTCTGGAAACACCATATATTTT
clone_size: -; j_call: TRBJ1-5; d_call: -; v_call: TRBV15; cdr3_aa: CATSRDLYSNQPQHF; cdr3_nt: TGTGCCACCAGCAGAGACCTATATAGCAATCAGCCCCAGCATTTT
clone_size: -; j_call: TRBJ2-5; d_call: TRBD1; v_call: TRBV6-1; cdr3_aa: CASSDMIRDRQETQYF; cdr3_nt: TGTGCCAGCAGTGACATGATTCGGGACAGACAAGAGACCCAGTACTTC
clone_size: -; j_call: TRBJ2-5; d_call: -; v_call: TRBV7-8; cdr3_aa: CASSLRGETETQYF; cdr3_nt: TGTGCCAGCAGCTTACGGGGTGAGACAGAGACCCAGTACTTC
clone_size: -; j_call: TRBJ2-1; d_call: TRBD2; v_call: TRBV28; cdr3_aa: CASRLGTSGRHNEQFF; cdr3_nt: TGTGCCAGCAGACTAGGGACTAGCGGGAGGCACAATGAGCAGTTCTTC
clone_size: -; j_call: TRBJ1-1; d_call: -; v_call: TRBV7-9; cdr3_aa: CASSLSVGKGTEAFF; cdr3_nt: TGTGCCAGCAGCTTATCGGTGGGGAAGGGAACTGAAGCTTTCTTT
clone_size: -; j_call: TRBJ1-6; d_call: -; v_call: TRBV18; cdr3_aa: CASSPGSVVHNSPLHF; cdr3_nt: TGTGCCAGCTCACCAGGTTCAGTGGTGCATAATTCACCCCTCCACTTT
clone_size: -; j_call: TRBJ2-5; d_call: -; v_call: TRBV19; cdr3_aa: CASSTIGGETQYF; cdr3_nt: TGTGCCAGTAGTACGATAGGTGGGGAGACCCAGTACTTC
clone_size: -; j_call: TRBJ1-1; d_call: -; v_call: TRBV28; cdr3_aa: CASSLGGLSTEAFF; cdr3_nt: TGTGCCAGCAGTCTGGGGGGTTTGAGCACTGAAGCTTTCTTT
clone_size: -; j_call: TRBJ2-7; d_call: TRBD1; v_call: TRBV11-2; cdr3_aa: CASRPDRATYEQYF; cdr3_nt: TGTGCCAGCCGGCCCGACAGGGCCACCTACGAGCAGTACTTC
clone_size: once; j_call: TRBJ1-5; d_call: -; v_call: TRBV2; cdr3_aa: CASRGDSNQPQHF; cdr3_nt: TGTGCCAGCAGGGGGGACAGCAATCAGCCCCAGCATTTT
clone_size: -; j_call: TRBJ1-5; d_call: -; v_call: TRBV12-3/TRBV12-4; cdr3_aa: CASSGIRNQPQHF; cdr3_nt: TGTGCCAGCTCGGGGATACGCAATCAGCCCCAGCATTTT
clone_size: once; j_call: TRBJ1-5; d_call: TRBD1; v_call: TRBV6-2/TRBV6-3; cdr3_aa: CASSYGLGTGSNQPQHF; cdr3_nt: TGTGCCAGCAGTTACGGACTAGGGACAGGGAGCAATCAGCCCCAGCATTTT
clone_size: -; j_call: TRBJ1-4; d_call: -; v_call: TRBV3-1/TRBV3-2; cdr3_aa: CASSQVSSEKLFF; cdr3_nt: TGTGCCAGCAGCCAAGTGTCGTCTGAAAAACTGTTTTTT